This entry features one T cell receptor beta chain sequence. The antigen is undetermined. The V and J ends lost 4 bases and 7 bases respectively, with 19 bases between them. The germline V gene has CDR1 MGHRA and CDR2 YSYEKL. This CDR3 is built from 16 residues. This sample was included in a study of OX40 agonist ivuxolimab in advanced cancers. At the level of the study: People in dose escalation had one of these cancers: hepatocellular carcinoma, melanoma, renal cell or head and neck cancer. The study reported partial responses in three patients: one hepatocellular carcinoma, two cutaneous melanoma. The study, taken as a whole, reports: Part of the nonresponder group also had normalized T-cell clonal expansion that was low. The CD4+ and CD8+ T cells in the blood had expanded clonally by week 6 at 0.1 to 3.0 mg/kg.

Produced via immunoSEQ multiplex PCR; TCRdb's table is partial and in-frame only. The sample lists more than 45,000 clones, around 90% occurring once. The receptor was derived from an adult with an advanced solid tumor such as melanoma, head and neck, liver or kidney cancer. The sample consisted of CD4+ or CD8+ T cells sorted from blood, taken in a trial of the OX40 agonist ivuxolimab. The rearrangement links TRBV4-1 to TRBJ1-4, with D possibly TRBD1 on 6 matching bases. CDR3 region: CASSPWGRGEREKLFF. The CDR3 DNA sequence: TGCGCCAGCAGCCCCTGGGGGAGGGGGGAACGTGAAAAACTGTTTTTT.